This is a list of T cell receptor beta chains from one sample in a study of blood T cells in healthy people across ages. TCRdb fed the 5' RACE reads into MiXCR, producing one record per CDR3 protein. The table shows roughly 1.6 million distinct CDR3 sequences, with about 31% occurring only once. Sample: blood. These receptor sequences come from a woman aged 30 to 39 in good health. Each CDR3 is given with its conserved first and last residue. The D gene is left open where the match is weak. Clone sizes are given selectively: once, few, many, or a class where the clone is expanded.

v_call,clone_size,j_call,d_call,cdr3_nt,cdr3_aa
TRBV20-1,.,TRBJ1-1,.,TGCAGTGCTAGTACAAGCAAGAACACTGAAGCTTTCTTT,CSASTSKNTEAFF
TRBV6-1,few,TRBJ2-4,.,TGTGCCAGCAGGGAGACAGCCAAAAACATTCAGTACTTC,CASRETAKNIQYF
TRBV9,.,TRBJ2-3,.,TGTGCCAGCAGCTCCCCCGCGGACCTTAGCACAGATACGCAGTATTTT,CASSSPADLSTDTQYF
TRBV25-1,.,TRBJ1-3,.,TGTGCCAGCAGTGATGTAGGGGCTGGAAACACCATATATTTT,CASSDVGAGNTIYF
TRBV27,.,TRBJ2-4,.,TGTGCCAGCAGTTTGTGGGGCCCAAAAAACATTCGGTACTTC,CASSLWGPKNIRYF
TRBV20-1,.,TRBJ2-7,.,TGCAGTGCTAGGGAGCGGGCTAAATGGAGGGAGCAGTACTTC,CSARERAKWREQYF
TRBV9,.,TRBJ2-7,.,TGTGTCAGCAGCCCGCGGGACAACACCTACGAGCAGTACTTC,CVSSPRDNTYEQYF
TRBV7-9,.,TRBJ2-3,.,TGTGCCAGCAGCTTAGGTACCGGACGGCCCACAGATACGCAGTATTTT,CASSLGTGRPTDTQYF
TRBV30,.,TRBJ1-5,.,TGTGCCTGGGGTCAGAAGAATCAGCCCCAGCATTTT,CAWGQKNQPQHF
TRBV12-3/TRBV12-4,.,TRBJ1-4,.,TGTGCCAGCATCCAGGGCGGACAGTTTAATGAAAAACTGTTTTTT,CASIQGGQFNEKLFF
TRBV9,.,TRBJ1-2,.,TGTGCCAGCGCAACGGACAGCATTTATGGCTACACCTTC,CASATDSIYGYTF
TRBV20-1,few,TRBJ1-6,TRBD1,TGCAGTGCTAAATTGGACAGGGGGTCCTATAATTCACCCCTCCACTTT,CSAKLDRGSYNSPLHF
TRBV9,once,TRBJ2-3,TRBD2,TGTGCCAGCGCTCCGACTAGCGGGAGAACAGATACGCAGTATTTT,CASAPTSGRTDTQYF
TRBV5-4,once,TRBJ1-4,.,TGTGCCAGCAGCCGCGCCGGGGGAAGCACTAATGAAAAACTGTTTTTT,CASSRAGGSTNEKLFF
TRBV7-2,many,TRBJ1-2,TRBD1,TGTGCCAGCAGCCCACTGGGACAGAACTATGGCTACACCTTC,CASSPLGQNYGYTF
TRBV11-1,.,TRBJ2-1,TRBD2,TGTGCCAGCACCTCCCGACTAGCGGGGGGTAATGAGCAGTTCTTC,CASTSRLAGGNEQFF
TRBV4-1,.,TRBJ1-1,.,TGCGCCAGCAGCCAAGCGGGCAGGGAGGGAACTGAAGCTTTCTTT,CASSQAGREGTEAFF
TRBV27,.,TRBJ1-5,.,TGTGCCAGCAGTTTATGGCCAGGGGTGAATCAGCCCCAGCATTTT,CASSLWPGVNQPQHF
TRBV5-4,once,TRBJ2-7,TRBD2,TGTGCCAGCAGCTTGGGACAGGATCCACGGGGGGGCGAGCAGTACTTC,CASSLGQDPRGGEQYF
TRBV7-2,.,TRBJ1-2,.,TGTGCCAGCAGCGTATTTGCGGGGGCACAACTGCCAGCGATTAACTATGGCTACACCTTC,CASSVFAGAQLPAINYGYTF
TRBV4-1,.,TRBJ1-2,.,TGCGCCAGCAGCCAAGTTGCGGATTATGGCTACACCTTC,CASSQVADYGYTF
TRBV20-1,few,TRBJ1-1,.,TGCAGTGCCAAGACAGCATGGGGGCCTGAAGCTTTCTTT,CSAKTAWGPEAFF
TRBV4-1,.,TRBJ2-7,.,TGCGCCAGCAGCCAAGAAGCCGCGACGGCCCTCTCCTACGAGCAGTACTTC,CASSQEAATALSYEQYF
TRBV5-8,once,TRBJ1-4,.,TGTGCCAACCAACACGGGCGAACTAATGAAGAACTGTTTTTT,CANQHGRTNEELFF
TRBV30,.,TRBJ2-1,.,TGTGCCTGGGGACAGTACAATGAGCAGTTCTTC,CAWGQYNEQFF
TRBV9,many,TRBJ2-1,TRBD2,TGTGCCAGCAGCGCCGGGACTAGCGGGTCCTCCTACAATGAGCAGTTCTTC,CASSAGTSGSSYNEQFF
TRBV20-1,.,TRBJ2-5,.,TGCAGTGCGGACTTAGGGGGTCGGGAGACCCAGTACTTC,CSADLGGRETQYF
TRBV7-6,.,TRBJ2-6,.,TGTGCCAGCAGCCTTCGGGCAGACTCTGGGGCCAACGTCCTGACTTTC,CASSLRADSGANVLTF
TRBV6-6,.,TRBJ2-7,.,TGTGCCAGCAGTGACTCGATAAGGACGGTCTGCGAGCAGTACTTC,CASSDSIRTVCEQYF
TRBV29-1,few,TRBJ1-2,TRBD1,TGCAGCGTTAGACAGGGCACCTATGGCTACACCTTC,CSVRQGTYGYTF
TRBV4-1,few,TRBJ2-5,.,TGCGCCAGCAGCCAAGTTCGGGACTCGCGAGGGGAGACCCAGTACTTC,CASSQVRDSRGETQYF
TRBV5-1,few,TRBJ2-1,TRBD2,TGCGCCAGCAGCCCTGAAAGGCTAGCGGGGGGGTATGAGCAGTTCTTC,CASSPERLAGGYEQFF
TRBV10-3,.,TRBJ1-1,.,TGTGCCGTCAGATCACAGGGGAACACTGAAGCTTTCTTT,CAVRSQGNTEAFF
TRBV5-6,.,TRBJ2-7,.,TGTGCCAGCAGCCAAGAGAGTATAACCCGGGTCGAGCAGTACTTC,CASSQESITRVEQYF
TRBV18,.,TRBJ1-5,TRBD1,TGTGCCAGCTCGCCAACAGGGGGCTACGATCAGCCCCAGCATTTT,CASSPTGGYDQPQHF
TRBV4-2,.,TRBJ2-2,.,TGTGCCAGCAGCCAAGAATTCGGGCAGGGTGGAACCGGGGAGCTGTTTTTT,CASSQEFGQGGTGELFF
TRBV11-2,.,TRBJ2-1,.,TGTGCCAGCAGCTTAGACCAGAGGTGGCAGTTCTTC,CASSLDQRWQFF
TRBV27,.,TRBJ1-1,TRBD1,TGTGCCAGCGTGGACAGGGGGCGGAGAGGGGCTTTCTTT,CASVDRGRRGAFF
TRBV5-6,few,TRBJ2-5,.,TGTGCCAGCAGCTTCCAATCGGGCCAGGGTTGGCAAGAGACCCAGTACTTC,CASSFQSGQGWQETQYF
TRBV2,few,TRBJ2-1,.,TGTGCCAGCAGTGAACTAGCTGGAAATGAGCAGTTCTTC,CASSELAGNEQFF
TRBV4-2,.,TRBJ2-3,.,TGTGCCAGCAGCCAAGCCGGAGGAAAAACAGATACGCAGTATTTT,CASSQAGGKTDTQYF
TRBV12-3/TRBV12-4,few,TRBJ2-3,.,TGTGCCAGCAGTTTAGGAGGGGCGGGTCCAGATACGCAGTATTTT,CASSLGGAGPDTQYF
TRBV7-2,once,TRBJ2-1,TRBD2,TGTGCCAGCAGCTTAGGGACTAGCCCTCTAAGCTCCTACAATGAGCAGTTCTTC,CASSLGTSPLSSYNEQFF
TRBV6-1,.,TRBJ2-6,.,TGTGCCAGCAGGGGGACAAGGACTGGGGCCAACGTCCTGACTTTC,CASRGTRTGANVLTF
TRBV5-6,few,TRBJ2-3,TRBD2,TGTGCCAGCAGCGGGACTAGCGGGAGCGATACGCAGTATTTT,CASSGTSGSDTQYF
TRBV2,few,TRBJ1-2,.,TGTGCCAGCATCACACAAGGGGGAACTAACTATGGCTACACCTTC,CASITQGGTNYGYTF
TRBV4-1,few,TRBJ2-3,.,TGCGCCAGCAGCCTCGGACTGGTGGGCACAGATACGCAGTATTTT,CASSLGLVGTDTQYF
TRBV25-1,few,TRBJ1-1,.,TGTGCCAGCAATCCAGGGTTCTCGGACACTGAAGCTTTCTTT,CASNPGFSDTEAFF
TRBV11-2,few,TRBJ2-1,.,TGTGCCAGCAGCACACTAAGTCAGGGTTTGCCCTACAATGAGCAGTTCTTC,CASSTLSQGLPYNEQFF
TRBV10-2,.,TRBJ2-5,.,TGCGCCAGCAGTGAAACAGGACAGAAGTATCGAGAGACCCAGTACTTC,CASSETGQKYRETQYF
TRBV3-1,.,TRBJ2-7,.,TGTGCCAGCAGCCATGGGGGGCTAGCTTCCTACGAGCAGTACTTC,CASSHGGLASYEQYF
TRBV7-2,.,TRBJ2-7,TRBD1,TGTGCCAGCAGCTCCCAACAGGGGGCTGGGGACGAGCAGTACTTC,CASSSQQGAGDEQYF
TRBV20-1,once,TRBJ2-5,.,TGCAGTGCTAGAGAGCGGGAAGAGCAGTACTTC,CSAREREEQYF
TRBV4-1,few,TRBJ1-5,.,TGCGCCAGCAGCCAAGACCCCGCAGGGGACCATCAGCCCCAGCATTTT,CASSQDPAGDHQPQHF
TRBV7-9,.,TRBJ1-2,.,TGTGCCAGCAGCCCAGTTTCGGCAAACTATGGCTACACCTTC,CASSPVSANYGYTF